Listed below are T cell receptor beta chains from one sample, sequenced in a study of T-cell reconstitution after alpha-beta-depleted transplantation in children. TCRdb re-derived calls from the PCR reads in MiXCR, one entry per CDR3 protein. The sample lists about 260,000 distinct CDR3 sequences; approximately 8.9% were seen once. Sequencing used PBMCs, mostly from graft donor cells, obtained 180 days after TCRalphabeta/CD19-depleted stem cell transplant. Receptors were obtained from a male patient aged 10 to 17 who had a stem cell transplant for acute lymphoblastic leukemia, so the T cells may come from the graft donor. Each CDR3 is given with its conserved first and last residue. Each record gives: CDR3 DNA, CDR3 protein, clone size, V gene, J gene, D gene. The D gene is left open where the match is weak. The listing skips clone size in some rows; elsewhere it reads once, few, many or a size class.

TGTGCCAGCAGTGAAGTTGGACAGGGGGCGGGTAACAGGGCCAAAAACATTCAGTACTTC	CASSEVGQGAGNRAKNIQYF	many	TRBV2	TRBJ2-4	TRBD1
TGTGCCAGCAGTTTGATAGCGGCTCCTAGCGTGAGGGTGAGCTCCTACAATGAGCAGTTCTTC	CASSLIAAPSVRVSSYNEQFF	few	TRBV12-3/TRBV12-4	TRBJ2-1	-
TGTGCCAGCAGCCCCTACAGGGGGCGAACGAGTGGCTACACCTTC	CASSPYRGRTSGYTF	many	TRBV27	TRBJ1-2	TRBD1
TGCGCCAGCAGTGATGGCATTGGAAACACCATATATTTT	CASSDGIGNTIYF	many	TRBV10-1	TRBJ1-3	-
TGTGCCAGCACCCACCATAGCGGGAGGGCCGTCGAGCAGTACTTC	CASTHHSGRAVEQYF	many	TRBV12-3/TRBV12-4	TRBJ2-7	TRBD2
TGTGCCAGTAAGGGGGGACTCTATGGCTACACCTTC	CASKGGLYGYTF	many	TRBV19	TRBJ1-2	-
TGTGCCGGGTTATCAGGGACTGAAGCTTTCTTT	CAGLSGTEAFF	many	TRBV19	TRBJ1-1	-
TGTGCCAGCAGTTCCAGTGGGGACGGGGTTCACACCATATATTTT	CASSSSGDGVHTIYF	many	TRBV6-5	TRBJ1-3	-
TGTGCCAGTAGTGGCAGTTTGGGCACCGGGGAGCTGTTTTTT	CASSGSLGTGELFF	many	TRBV19	TRBJ2-2	-
TGTGCCAGCTTCCCGCGGACGGGGAACACCGGGGAGCTGTTTTTT	CASFPRTGNTGELFF	many	TRBV2	TRBJ2-2	-
TGTGCCAGCAGCTTAAACTTTTATACGGGACAGGGAACTCCTGAAGCTTTCTTT	CASSLNFYTGQGTPEAFF	many	TRBV7-8	TRBJ1-1	TRBD1
TGTGCCAGCAGCCTCCGACCCACCGGGGAGCTGTTTTTT	CASSLRPTGELFF	many	TRBV9	TRBJ2-2	-
TGTGCCACCGGAGGGGGTGGAGAGACCCAGTACTTC	CATGGGGETQYF	many	TRBV10-3	TRBJ2-5	-
TGTGCCAGCGGAAAAGACGTCGTCCGACAGCCCTTCTACGAGCAGTACTTC	CASGKDVVRQPFYEQYF	few	TRBV27	TRBJ2-7	-
TGTGCCAGCTCCAAAGCCGGGGGGACATGGGTCTATGGCTACACCTTC	CASSKAGGTWVYGYTF	-	TRBV3-1	TRBJ1-2	-
TGTGCCAGCAGCTTGGGCCAGGGGGGGGTCTACTACAATGAGCAGTTCTTC	CASSLGQGGVYYNEQFF	many	TRBV7-9	TRBJ2-1	-
TGTGCCAGCAGTTTAGCGGGGGGGCGCGTAGAGCAGTACTTC	CASSLAGGRVEQYF	many	TRBV12-3/TRBV12-4	TRBJ2-7	-
TGTGCCAGCAGTTACTCGAGGGAGGCGGGCCGAAGCACAGATACGCAGTATTTT	CASSYSREAGRSTDTQYF	many	TRBV6-2/TRBV6-3	TRBJ2-3	-
TGTGCCAGCAGTTTCGCGGGACTAGCGGTGAACAATGAGCAGTTCTTC	CASSFAGLAVNNEQFF	many	TRBV7-2	TRBJ2-1	TRBD2
TGTGCCAGCAGCCCAATGGCGGGCGCGCGGGGAGGCTACACCTTC	CASSPMAGARGGYTF	many	TRBV7-8	TRBJ1-2	-
TGTGCTAGCAGCTTGGCAGGGAACCAAGAGACCCAGTACTTC	CASSLAGNQETQYF	many	TRBV7-7	TRBJ2-5	-
TGTGCCAGCAGTTGGACAGGGAATCAGCCCCAGCATTTT	CASSWTGNQPQHF	many	TRBV6-6	TRBJ1-5	TRBD1
TGTGCCAGTACCCCGTGGGCAGCCAATCAGCCCCAGCATTTT	CASTPWAANQPQHF	-	TRBV19	TRBJ1-5	-
TGTGCCAGCAGCTTAGGCCCATTCACAGATACGCAGTATTTT	CASSLGPFTDTQYF	many	TRBV13	TRBJ2-3	-